Each of the 10 T cell receptor beta chains below was sequenced from the same sample in a study of OX40 agonist ivuxolimab in advanced cancers. TCRdb's table, derived via immunoSEQ multiplex PCR, lists solely in-frame clones and lacks some. The table has 25,000 to 35,000 clones, about 88% seen once. Sequences were derived from CD4+ or CD8+ T cells sorted from blood, sampled in a trial of the OX40 agonist ivuxolimab. Receptors originate from an adult with an advanced solid tumor such as melanoma, head and neck, liver or kidney cancer.

The genes are TRBV18 and TRBJ2-3; 7 bases match TRBD1. With 5 bases clipped from V and 6 bases from J, the junction kept 14 bases outside the gene matches. The CDR3 runs to 16 residues. Germline CDR1 and CDR2: KGHSH and LQKENI. CDR3 sequence: CASSTSGQRTGDTQYF. In DNA form, the CDR3 reads TGTGCCAGCTCAACCTCGGGACAGCGGACGGGGGATACGCAGTATTTT.

The J gene is TRBJ2-7, the V gene TRBV15; either TRBD1 or TRBD2 may fit D (6 bases each). There are 14 residues in the CDR3. Germline V lookup: CDR1 LNHNV, CDR2 YYDKDF (reference sequence). Trimming took off 6 bases at V and 2 bases at J, with 14 bases between the two ends. CDR3 in DNA: TGTGCCACCAGTGTTAGGGGGGATCCCTACGAGCAGTACTTC. Protein: CATSVRGDPYEQYF.

This clone rates as medium-sized. The rearrangement links TRBV21-1 to TRBJ1-5; the D call in the table, TRBD1, was not verified against the DNA. TRBV21-1 represents a pseudogene. This CDR3 is 16 amino acids long. The DNA of the CDR3 is TGTGCCAGCAGCAAAGCCCGGACAGGGATTGACCAGCCCCAGCATTTT. Translating it yields CASSKARTGIDQPQHF.

The chain employs TRBV19 and TRBJ2-3, with D hard to call. The CDR3 is 16 residues long. Germline CDR1 and CDR2: LNHDA and SQIVND (reference sequence). V dropped 0 bases and J dropped 5 bases, with 15 bases sitting between them. CDR3 nucleotides: TGTGCCAGTAGTATAGAACATCTTGACCTTGGAGATACGCAGTATTTT. Translated, it gives CASSIEHLDLGDTQYF.

The chain carries TRBV4-3 and TRBJ1-4, with 12 positions matching TRBD1. The CDR3 is 16 amino acids. Germline CDR1 LGHNA, CDR2 YSLEER. The ends lost 1 base at V and 8 bases at J; junction bases unmatched: 5. The chain's CDR3 is CASSQVAGTGGEKLFF. The DNA of the CDR3 is TGCGCCAGCAGCCAAGTTGCCGGGACAGGGGGCGAAAAACTGTTTTTT.

This clone is labeled medium-sized. The chain joins TRBV30 to TRBJ1-5, with D unresolved. The CDR3 covers 15 residues. Germline loops: CDR1 GTSNPN, CDR2 SVGIG (reference sequence). Deletions cut 2 bases from V and 0 bases from J, with 11 bases between. The CDR3 protein is CAWSRGVDSNQPQHF. In nucleotides, the CDR3 is TGTGCCTGGAGTAGAGGCGTCGATAGCAATCAGCCCCAGCATTTT.

Many counts were recorded for this clone. V is TRBV27 and J is TRBJ1-1, with TRBD1 matching 10 bases. Germline CDR1 and CDR2: MNHEY and SMNVEV (reference sequence). Trimming cost V 4 bases and J 0 bases; bases outside gene matches: 8. This CDR3 contains 17 residues. Written as DNA, the CDR3 is TGTGCCAGCAGTTCTCCACGGACAGGGGGGATGAACACTGAAGCTTTCTTT. It specifies CASSSPRTGGMNTEAFF.

The chain couples TRBV2 to TRBJ2-7; possibly TRBD1 for D (6 bases). The CDR3 runs to 15 residues. Germline V gives CDR1 SNHLY, CDR2 FYNNEI. V lost 7 bases to trimming and J lost 4 bases, with 20 bases between them. The CDR3 DNA sequence: TGTGCCAGCAAAGATTGGAGGACAGATCTTTACGAGCAGTACTTC. It codes for CASKDWRTDLYEQYF.

The rearrangement links TRBV6-5 to TRBJ1-2; 7 nucleotides agree with TRBD1. V dropped 3 bases and J dropped 8; count of bases not matched to a gene: 6. The germline gives CDR1 MNHEY, CDR2 SVGAGI. The CDR3 consists of 13 residues. The CDR3 DNA reads TGTGCCAGCAGTTATGACAGGGAGATGGGCTACACCTTC. Residues: CASSYDREMGYTF.

The chain recombines TRBV5-6 with TRBJ2-1, with D perhaps TRBD1 (6 bases). Germline lookup yields CDR1 SGHDT and CDR2 YYEEEE. V lost 4 bases, J lost 0 bases, and 14 bases lay in between. The CDR3 is 16 amino acids. The CDR3 region is CASSSPGTSSYNEQFF. The CDR3 nucleotides read TGTGCCAGCAGCAGCCCCGGGACAAGCTCCTACAATGAGCAGTTCTTC. The full variable domain, completed using reference TRBV5-6 and TRBJ2-1, is DAGVTQSPTHLIKTRGQQVTLRCSPKSGHDTVSWYQQALGQGPQFIFQYYEEEERQRGNFPDRFSGHQFPNYSSELNVNALLLGDSALYLCASSSPGTSSYNEQFFGPGTRLTVL.